The 5 T cell receptor beta chains presented below share a single source sample, sequenced in a study of blood T cell repertoires in COVID-19. Sequencing used immunoSEQ multiplex PCR; TCRdb keeps in-frame clones, though not all of them. The sample lists approximately 180,000 clones; more than 75% were seen once. Sample: PBMCs or T cells enriched from blood (not recorded which). All receptors come from a woman in her 50s with acute COVID-19.

The J gene is TRBJ1-2, the V gene TRBV19; 9 bases map to TRBD1. CDR1 and CDR2 from the germline V gene are LNHDA and SQIVND (reference sequence). J gave up 11 bases and V 5 bases, and 15 bases lay outside the gene matches. This CDR3 is built from 15 residues. CDR3 loop: CASSPLTGGFRGYTF. For the CDR3, the DNA is TGTGCCAGTAGTCCCCTGACAGGGGGGTTTCGAGGATACACCTTC. Using reference TRBV19 and TRBJ1-2 for the parts outside the CDR3, the full variable domain is DGGITQSPKYLFRKEGQNVTLSCEQNLNHDAMYWYRQDPGQGLRLIYYSQIVNDFQKGDIAEGYSVSREKKESFPLTVTSAQKNPTAFYLCASSPLTGGFRGYTFGSGTRLTVV.

The chain recombines TRBV7-9 with TRBJ1-1; no clear D gene. V gave up 3 bases and J gave up 8 bases, with 16 bases separating them. The germline CDR1 and CDR2 sequences are SEHNR and FQNEAQ (reference sequence). This CDR3 spans 14 amino acids. For the CDR3, the DNA is TGTGCCAGCAGCTTGGAGGGAGTTATTCTAGAAGCTTTCTTT. Protein product: CASSLEGVILEAFF.

The chain couples TRBV19 to TRBJ1-2; maybe TRBD1 (5 bases). The V gene's germline CDR1 is LNHDA and CDR2 SQIVND (reference sequence). The CDR3 consists of 13 residues. Trimming removed 3 bases at V and 8 bases at J, with 13 bases between. The CDR3 region has the DNA TGTGCCAGTAGTATGCAGGGAACCCGAGGCTACACCTTC. Translating gives CASSMQGTRGYTF. Supplemented by reference TRBV19 and TRBJ1-2, the full variable domain reads DGGITQSPKYLFRKEGQNVTLSCEQNLNHDAMYWYRQDPGQGLRLIYYSQIVNDFQKGDIAEGYSVSREKKESFPLTVTSAQKNPTAFYLCASSMQGTRGYTFGSGTRLTVV.

This chain joins TRBV18 and TRBJ2-3; weak D call: TRBD1 (5 bases). The length of the CDR3 is 13 residues. The germline V gene has CDR1 KGHSH and CDR2 LQKENI. The V and J ends lost 6 bases and 4 bases respectively, with 11 bases between them. CDR3 sequence reads: CASSAAGSDTQYF. CDR3 coding DNA: TGTGCCAGCTCCGCGGCAGGGTCAGATACGCAGTATTTT.

This clone has ten or more counts. This chain's CDR3 is CASRGRDSLNSPLHF. CDR3 bases: TGTGCCAGCCGGGGCCGGGACAGCTTAAATTCACCCCTCCACTTT. This rearrangement joins TRBV3-1 (or the pseudogene TRBV3-2) to TRBJ1-6, with 7 nucleotides matching TRBD1. Trimming removed 8 bases from V and 7 bases from J; junction bases left unmatched: 11. Germline assignment: CDR1 LGHDT and CDR2 YNNKEL (reference sequence). The CDR3 is 15 residues long.